What follows is one T cell receptor (beta chain) and its context. This specimen comes from a study of cytomegalovirus exposure and HLA in healthy donors. It was with 60 Vbeta and 13 Jbeta primers that the PCR ran. Only in-frame clones appear in the TCRdb table, and some are missing; sequencing was by immunoSEQ multiplex PCR. Here the sample table reports about 84,000 clones. This CDR3 contains 12 residues. Trimming removed 0 bases from V and 5 bases from J, with 5 bases in between. The V gene's germline CDR1 is SGHDT and CDR2 YYEEEE. Sequences were obtained from PBMCs. This clonotype was sampled from a man aged 45 to 65 in good health and CMV-seronegative. The chain uses TRBV5-6 and TRBJ1-2; D gene unclear. CDR3 DNA: TGTGCCAGCAGCTTGGCCTATTATGGCTACACCTTC. Translated, it gives CASSLAYYGYTF. The full variable domain, with the rest looked up from reference TRBV5-6 and TRBJ1-2, is DAGVTQSPTHLIKTRGQQVTLRCSPKSGHDTVSWYQQALGQGPQFIFQYYEEEERQRGNFPDRFSGHQFPNYSSELNVNALLLGDSALYLCASSLAYYGYTFGSGTRLTVV.